This TCR beta chain came from a study of cytomegalovirus exposure and HLA in healthy donors. Study-wide context: The same platform was used for the 100 to 150 validation repertoires and the roughly 720 first-cohort repertoires, a later analysis reported.

The study drew the donors from its approximately 110-subject validation cohort, separate from the roughly 700-subject first cohort. Unmatched junction bases numbered 2, after V lost 2 bases and J lost 7 bases. This CDR3 has 13 amino acids. Germline CDR1 and CDR2: MNHEY and SMNVEV (reference sequence). Assay used: immunoSEQ multiplex PCR; TCRdb lists only in-frame clones, some missing. The table shows tens of thousands of clones, with 94% occurring only once. Notes on this clone: What it binds is unknown.

Study results and limitations: The dataset shows that most TCR sequences were rare, while some public TCRs occurred in many donors. Researchers counted 164 TCR beta chains as cytomegalovirus-associated.

The sequencing input was PBMCs. The clonotype comes from a young woman in good health and CMV-seronegative. V usage is TRBV27 and J usage is TRBJ2-1, with 7 bases that match TRBD1. Here the CDR3 DNA reads TGTGCCAGCAGTTTAGGGACAGAAAATGAGCAGTTCTTC. It codes for CASSLGTENEQFF.